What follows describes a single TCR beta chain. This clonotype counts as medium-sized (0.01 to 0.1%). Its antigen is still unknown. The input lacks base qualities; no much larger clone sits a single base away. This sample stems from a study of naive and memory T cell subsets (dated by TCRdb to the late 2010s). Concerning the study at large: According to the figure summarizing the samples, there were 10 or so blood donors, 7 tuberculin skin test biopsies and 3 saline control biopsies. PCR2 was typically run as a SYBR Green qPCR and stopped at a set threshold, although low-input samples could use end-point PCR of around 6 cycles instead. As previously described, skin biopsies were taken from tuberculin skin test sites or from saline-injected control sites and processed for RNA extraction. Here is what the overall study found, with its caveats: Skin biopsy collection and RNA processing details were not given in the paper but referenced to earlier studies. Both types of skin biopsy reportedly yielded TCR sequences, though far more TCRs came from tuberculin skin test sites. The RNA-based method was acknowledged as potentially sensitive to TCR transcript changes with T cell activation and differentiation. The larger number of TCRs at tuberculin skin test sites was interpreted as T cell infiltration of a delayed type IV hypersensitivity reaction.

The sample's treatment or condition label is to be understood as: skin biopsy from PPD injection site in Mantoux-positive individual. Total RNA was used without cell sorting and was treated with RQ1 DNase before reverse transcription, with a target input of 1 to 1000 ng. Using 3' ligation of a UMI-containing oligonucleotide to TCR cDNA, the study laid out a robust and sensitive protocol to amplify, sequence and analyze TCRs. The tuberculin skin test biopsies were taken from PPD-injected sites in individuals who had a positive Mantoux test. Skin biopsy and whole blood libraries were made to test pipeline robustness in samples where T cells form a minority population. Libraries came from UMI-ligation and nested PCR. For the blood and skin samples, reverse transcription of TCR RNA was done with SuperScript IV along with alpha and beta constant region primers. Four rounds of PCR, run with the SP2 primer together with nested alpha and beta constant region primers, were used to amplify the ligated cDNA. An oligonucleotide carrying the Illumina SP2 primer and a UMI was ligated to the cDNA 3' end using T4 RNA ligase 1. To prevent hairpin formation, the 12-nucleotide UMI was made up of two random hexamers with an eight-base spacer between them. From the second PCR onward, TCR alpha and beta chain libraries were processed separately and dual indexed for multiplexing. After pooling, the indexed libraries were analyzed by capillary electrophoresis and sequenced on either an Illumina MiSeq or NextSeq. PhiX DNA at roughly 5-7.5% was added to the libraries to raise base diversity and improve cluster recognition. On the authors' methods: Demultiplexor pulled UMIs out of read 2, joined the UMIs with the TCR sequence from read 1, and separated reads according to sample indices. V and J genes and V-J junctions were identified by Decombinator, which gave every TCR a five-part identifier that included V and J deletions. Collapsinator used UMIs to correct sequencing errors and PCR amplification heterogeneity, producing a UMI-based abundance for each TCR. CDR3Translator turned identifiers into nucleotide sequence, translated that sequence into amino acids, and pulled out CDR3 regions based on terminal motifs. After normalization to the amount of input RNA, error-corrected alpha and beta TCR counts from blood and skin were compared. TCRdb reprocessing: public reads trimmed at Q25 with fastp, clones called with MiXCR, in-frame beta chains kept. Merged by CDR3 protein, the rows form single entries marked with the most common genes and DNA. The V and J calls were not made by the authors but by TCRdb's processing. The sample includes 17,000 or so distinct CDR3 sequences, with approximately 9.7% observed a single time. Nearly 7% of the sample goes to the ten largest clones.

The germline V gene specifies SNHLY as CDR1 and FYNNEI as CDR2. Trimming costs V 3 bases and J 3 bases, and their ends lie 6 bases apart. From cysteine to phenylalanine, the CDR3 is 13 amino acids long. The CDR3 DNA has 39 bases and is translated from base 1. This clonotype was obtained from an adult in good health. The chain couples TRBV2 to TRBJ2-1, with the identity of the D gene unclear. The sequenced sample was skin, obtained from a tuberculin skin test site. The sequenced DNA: TGTGCCAGCAGTGATTCCGGCTACAATGAGCAGTTCTTC. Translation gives CASSDSGYNEQFF.